This T cell receptor (beta chain) came from a study of early T cells in non-severe SARS-CoV-2 infection. On the study more broadly: The study sequenced bulk RNA from unsorted whole blood, with chains unpaired. General study points: There was a bias toward anti-spike CD8 responses in VDJdb matching, which missed private and CD4 specificities.

This clonotype was picked up a small number of times. Its specificity is unknown. Researchers tagged individual cDNA molecules with unique molecular identifiers. Via MiXCR, TCRdb re-called the 5' RACE reads, giving one row per CDR3 protein. The sample has about 81,000 distinct CDR3 sequences, 11% to 15% seen once. CDR3 size: 15 residues. Unmatched junction bases numbered 8, after V lost 6 bases and J lost 2 bases. Per germline, CDR1 MGHDK and CDR2 SYGVNS. The clonotype was recovered from an adult who was a healthcare worker with PCR-confirmed SARS-CoV-2 infection or an uninfected control (not recorded which). This chain joins TRBV25-1 and TRBJ2-3; 7 bases are a match to TRBD1. The sample taken for sequencing was whole blood. CDR3 DNA sequence: TGTGCCAGCAGCCTTGGACAGGCACTCACAGATACGCAGTATTTT. It translates to CASSLGQALTDTQYF. The full variable domain, in which reference TRBV25-1 and TRBJ2-3 provide the parts outside the CDR3, is EADIYQTPRYLVIGTGKKITLECSQTMGHDKMYWYQQDPGMELHLIHYSYGVNSTEKGDLSSESTVSRIRTEHFPLTLESARPSHTSQYLCASSLGQALTDTQYFGPGTRLTVL.